A few counts support the clone carrying this TCR beta chain. The antigen remains unidentified. The data were taken from a study of prognosis after radiotherapy for stage I lung cancer. Study results and limitations: Between patients with and without metastases, TRBV and TRBJ gene usage reportedly differed.

Two-round multiplex PCR on genomic DNA was the method by which TCR beta CDR3 was amplified. First-round PCR, the initial amplification, used primers specific to each TRBV and TRBJ gene. TCRdb itself ran the multiplex PCR reads through MiXCR, one entry per CDR3 protein. The sample holds tens of thousands of distinct CDR3 sequences, roughly 49% seen once. The sequence was collected from a donor aged 50 or older with non-small cell lung cancer. Sequencing was performed on PBMCs, taken before or after stereotactic body radiation therapy (not recorded which).

CDR3 protein: CASSYSTGTVVGYTF. The CDR3 nucleotides read TGTGCCAGCAGTTACTCGACCGGGACAGTCGTCGGCTACACCTTC. V is TRBV6-2 or TRBV6-3 and J is TRBJ1-2, with TRBD1 identical over 7 bases. With V trimmed by 0 bases and J by 8 bases, 9 bases remained unmatched. Germline V lookup: CDR1 MNHEY, CDR2 SVGEGT. CDR3 length: 15 amino acids.